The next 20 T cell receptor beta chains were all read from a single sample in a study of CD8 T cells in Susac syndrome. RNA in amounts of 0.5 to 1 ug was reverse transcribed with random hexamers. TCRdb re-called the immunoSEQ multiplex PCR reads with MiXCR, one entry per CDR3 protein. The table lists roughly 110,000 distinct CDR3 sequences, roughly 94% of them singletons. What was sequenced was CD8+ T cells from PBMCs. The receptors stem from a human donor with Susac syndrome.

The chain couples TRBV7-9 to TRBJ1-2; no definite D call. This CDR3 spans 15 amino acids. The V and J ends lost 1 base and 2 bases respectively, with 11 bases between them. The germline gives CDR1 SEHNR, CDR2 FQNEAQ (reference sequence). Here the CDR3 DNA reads TGTGCCAGCAGCTTAGATACTACATCCAACTATGGCTACACCTTC. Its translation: CASSLDTTSNYGYTF.

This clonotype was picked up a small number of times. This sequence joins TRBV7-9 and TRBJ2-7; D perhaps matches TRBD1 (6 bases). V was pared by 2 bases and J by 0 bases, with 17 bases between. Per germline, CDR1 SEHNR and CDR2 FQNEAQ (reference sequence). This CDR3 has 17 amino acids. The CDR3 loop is CASSLFPGDRSSYEQYF. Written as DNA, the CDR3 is TGTGCCAGCAGCTTATTCCCCGGCGACAGGAGCTCCTACGAGCAGTACTTC.

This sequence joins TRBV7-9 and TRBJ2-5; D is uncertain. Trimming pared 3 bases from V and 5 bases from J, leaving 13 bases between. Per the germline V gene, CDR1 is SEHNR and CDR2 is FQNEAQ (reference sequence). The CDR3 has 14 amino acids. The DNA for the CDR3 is TGTGCCAGCAGCTTTGGGTCTAGTTGGGAGACCCAGTACTTC. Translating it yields CASSFGSSWETQYF.

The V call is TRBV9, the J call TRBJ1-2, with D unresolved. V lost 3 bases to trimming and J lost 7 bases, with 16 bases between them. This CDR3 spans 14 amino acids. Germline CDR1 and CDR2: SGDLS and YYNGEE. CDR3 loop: CASSADDPFGGYTF. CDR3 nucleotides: TGTGCCAGCAGCGCCGATGATCCATTCGGTGGCTACACCTTC.

CDR3: CASSPLLAAYQETQYF. The DNA for the CDR3 is TGTGCCAGCAGCCCCCTACTAGCGGCGTACCAAGAGACCCAGTACTTC. The chain couples TRBV6-2 or TRBV6-3 to TRBJ2-5, with TRBD2 identical over 8 bases. Per the germline V gene, CDR1 is MNHEY and CDR2 is SVGEGT. CDR3 length equals 16 residues. Unmatched junction bases numbered 9, after V lost 6 bases and J lost 0 bases.

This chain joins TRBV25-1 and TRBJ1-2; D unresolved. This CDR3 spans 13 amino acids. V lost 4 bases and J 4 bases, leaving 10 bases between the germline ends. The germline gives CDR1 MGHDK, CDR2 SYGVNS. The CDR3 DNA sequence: TGTGCCAGCAGTGTTGAGGTGGGCTATGGCTACACCTTC. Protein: CASSVEVGYGYTF.

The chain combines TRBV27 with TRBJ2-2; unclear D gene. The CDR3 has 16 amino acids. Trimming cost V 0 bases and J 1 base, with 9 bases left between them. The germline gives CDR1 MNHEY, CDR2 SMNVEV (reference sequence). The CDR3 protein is CASSLSRQVNTGELFF. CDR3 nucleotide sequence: TGTGCCAGCAGTTTATCGCGGCAGGTGAACACCGGGGAGCTGTTTTTT.

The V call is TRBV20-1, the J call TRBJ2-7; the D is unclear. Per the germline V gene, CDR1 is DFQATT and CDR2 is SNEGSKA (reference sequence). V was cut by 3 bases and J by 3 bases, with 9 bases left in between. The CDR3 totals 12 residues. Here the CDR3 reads CSASQVVYEQYF. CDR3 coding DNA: TGCAGTGCTAGCCAGGTTGTCTACGAGCAGTACTTC.

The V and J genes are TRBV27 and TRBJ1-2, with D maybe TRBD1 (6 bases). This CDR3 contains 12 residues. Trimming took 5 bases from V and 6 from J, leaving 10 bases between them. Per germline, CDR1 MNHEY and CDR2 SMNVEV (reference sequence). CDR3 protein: CASSPGADGYTF. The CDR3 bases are TGTGCCAGCAGTCCGGGGGCGGATGGCTACACCTTC.

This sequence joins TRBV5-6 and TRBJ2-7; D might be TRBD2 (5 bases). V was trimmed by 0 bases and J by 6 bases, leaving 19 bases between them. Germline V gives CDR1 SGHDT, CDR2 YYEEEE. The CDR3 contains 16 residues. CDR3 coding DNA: TGTGCCAGCAGCTTGGTGAATGGTTGGGGAGAAGGCGAGCAGTACTTC. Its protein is CASSLVNGWGEGEQYF.

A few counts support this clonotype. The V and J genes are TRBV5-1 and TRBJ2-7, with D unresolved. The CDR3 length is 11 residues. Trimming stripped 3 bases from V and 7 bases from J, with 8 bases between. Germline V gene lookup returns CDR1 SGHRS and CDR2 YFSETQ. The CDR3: CASSSRTEQYF. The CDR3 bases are TGCGCCAGCAGCTCTCGGACGGAGCAGTACTTC. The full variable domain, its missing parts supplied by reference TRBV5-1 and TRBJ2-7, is KAGVTQTPRYLIKTRGQQVTLSCSPISGHRSVSWYQQTPGQGLQFLFEYFSETQRNKGNFPGRFSGRQFSNSRSEMNVSTLELGDSALYLCASSSRTEQYFGPGTRLTVT.

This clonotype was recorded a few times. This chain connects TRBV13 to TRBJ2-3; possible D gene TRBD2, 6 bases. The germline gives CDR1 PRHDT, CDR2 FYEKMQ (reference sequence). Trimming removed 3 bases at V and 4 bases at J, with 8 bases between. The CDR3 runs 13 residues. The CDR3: CASSLAGPDTQYF. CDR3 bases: TGTGCCAGCAGCTTGGCGGGGCCAGATACGCAGTATTTT.

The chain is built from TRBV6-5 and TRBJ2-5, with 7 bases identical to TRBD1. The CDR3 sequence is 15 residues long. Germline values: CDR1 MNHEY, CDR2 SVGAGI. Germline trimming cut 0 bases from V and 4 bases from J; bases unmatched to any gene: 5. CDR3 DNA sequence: TGTGCCAGCAGTTACTCGAGGGGACAGCTAGAGACCCAGTACTTC. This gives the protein CASSYSRGQLETQYF.

The CDR3 region has the DNA TGTGCCAGCACCCTAGGGGCGTCTAATGAAAAACTGTTTTTT. Its translation: CASTLGASNEKLFF. This rearrangement joins TRBV12-3 or TRBV12-4 to TRBJ1-4; maybe TRBD1 (5 bases). There are 14 residues in the CDR3. V was clipped by 7 bases and J by 3 bases, with 12 bases between them.

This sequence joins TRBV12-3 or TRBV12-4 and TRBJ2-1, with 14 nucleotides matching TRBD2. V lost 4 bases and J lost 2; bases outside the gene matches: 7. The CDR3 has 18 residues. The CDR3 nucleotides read TGTGCCAGCAGTTCGGGACTAGCGGGGGACCGGGCCTACAATGAGCAGTTCTTC. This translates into CASSSGLAGDRAYNEQFF.

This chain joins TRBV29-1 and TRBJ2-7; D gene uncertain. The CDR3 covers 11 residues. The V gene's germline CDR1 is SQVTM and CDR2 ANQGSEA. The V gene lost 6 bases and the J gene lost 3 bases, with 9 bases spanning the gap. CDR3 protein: CSVRVDYEQYF. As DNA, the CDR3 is TGCAGCGTCCGGGTGGACTACGAGCAGTACTTC.

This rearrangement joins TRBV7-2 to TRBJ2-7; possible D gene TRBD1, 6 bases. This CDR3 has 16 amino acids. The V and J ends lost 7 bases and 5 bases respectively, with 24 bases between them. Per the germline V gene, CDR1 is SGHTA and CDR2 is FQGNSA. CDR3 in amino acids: CASTPQGPVPRDEQYF. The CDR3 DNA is TGTGCCAGCACCCCCCAGGGGCCAGTCCCACGAGACGAGCAGTACTTC.

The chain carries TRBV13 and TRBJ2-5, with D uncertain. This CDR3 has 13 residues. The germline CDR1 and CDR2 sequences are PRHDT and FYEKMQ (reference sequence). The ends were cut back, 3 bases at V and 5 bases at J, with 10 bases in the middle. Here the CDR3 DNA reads TGTGCCAGCAGCTTCTTAGTCGAGGAGACCCAGTACTTC. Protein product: CASSFLVEETQYF.

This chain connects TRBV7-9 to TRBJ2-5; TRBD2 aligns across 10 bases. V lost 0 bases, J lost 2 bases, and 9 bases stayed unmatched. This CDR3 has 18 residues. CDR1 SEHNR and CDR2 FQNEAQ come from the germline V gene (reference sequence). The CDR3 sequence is CASSLAGSGGAWQETQYF. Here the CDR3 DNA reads TGTGCCAGCAGCTTAGCGGGCAGCGGGGGGGCGTGGCAAGAGACCCAGTACTTC. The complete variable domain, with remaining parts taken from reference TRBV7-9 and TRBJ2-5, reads DTGVSQNPRHKITKRGQNVTFRCDPISEHNRLYWYRQTLGQGPEFLTYFQNEAQLEKSRLLSDRFSAERPKGSFSTLEIQRTEQGDSAMYLCASSLAGSGGAWQETQYFGPGTRLLVL.

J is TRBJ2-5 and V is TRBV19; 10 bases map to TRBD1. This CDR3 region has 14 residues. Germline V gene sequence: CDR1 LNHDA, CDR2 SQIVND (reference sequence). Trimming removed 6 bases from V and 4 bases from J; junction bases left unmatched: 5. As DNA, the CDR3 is TGTGCCAGTAGCAGGGACAGGGGCCCAGAGACCCAGTACTTC. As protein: CASSRDRGPETQYF.